These 25 T cell receptor beta chains share one sample of origin, sequenced in a study of CD4 T cells in relation to SARS-CoV-2 and coronaviruses. No cognate antigen is known for these TCRs. CD4+ T cells from unexposed donors were obtained before the COVID-19 pandemic (2011-2018). The cells were cultured for 10 days before CD4+ T cells were isolated. Some clones are missing from TCRdb's copy, which holds only in-frame ones; the method was immunoSEQ multiplex PCR. The table lists roughly 30,000 clones, approximately 80% of them singletons. Sequences were obtained from CD4+ T cells from PBMCs, cultured in vitro. The receptors come from a human donor in good health.

The chain links TRBV5-1 to TRBJ2-7, with TRBD1 matching over 7 bases. CDR3 length equals 15 residues. CDR1 is SGHRS and CDR2 is YFSETQ in the germline V gene. Trimming removed 0 bases from V and 4 bases from J; junction bases left unmatched: 7. The CDR3 DNA is TGCGCCAGCAGCTTGGGGGTGGGCAGGGGGTACGAGCAGTACTTC. This encodes CASSLGVGRGYEQYF. Based on the CDR3 plus reference TRBV5-1 and TRBJ2-7, the full variable domain is KAGVTQTPRYLIKTRGQQVTLSCSPISGHRSVSWYQQTPGQGLQFLFEYFSETQRNKGNFPGRFSGRQFSNSRSEMNVSTLELGDSALYLCASSLGVGRGYEQYFGPGTRLTVT.

The J gene is TRBJ1-6, the V gene TRBV19; no clear D gene. The CDR3 length is 13 residues. The ends were cut back, 9 bases at V and 1 base at J, with 7 bases in the middle. Per germline, CDR1 LNHDA and CDR2 SQIVND (reference sequence). CDR3 residues: CASQESYNSPLHF. The CDR3 nucleotides read TGTGCCAGCCAAGAATCCTATAATTCACCCCTCCACTTT.

The chain carries TRBV6-2 or TRBV6-3 and TRBJ1-3; TRBD1 matches 8 bases. The CDR3 runs 18 residues. Losses at the gene ends were 2 bases for V and 1 base for J; bases not matched to a gene: 10. CDR1 and CDR2 from the germline V gene are MNHEY and SVGEGT. CDR3 bases: TGTGCCAGCAGTTACCCCCTATGGAGACAGGGGTCTGGAAACACCATATATTTT. Encoded protein: CASSYPLWRQGSGNTIYF.

This chain connects TRBV27 to TRBJ2-3; possible D gene TRBD2, 5 bases. The CDR3 runs to 15 residues. Trimming took 6 bases from V and 0 from J, leaving 13 bases between them. The germline CDR1 and CDR2 sequences are MNHEY and SMNVEV (reference sequence). CDR3 region: CASSPQRTSTDTQYF. The CDR3 bases are TGTGCCAGCAGCCCGCAGCGGACTAGCACAGATACGCAGTATTTT.

The V and J genes are TRBV27 and TRBJ1-1; no definite D call. This CDR3 region has 13 residues. The germline V and J ends were trimmed by 2 bases and 3 bases, with 7 bases remaining between them. Per germline, CDR1 MNHEY and CDR2 SMNVEV (reference sequence). In DNA, the CDR3 is TGTGCCAGCAGTTTAGAGTCGCACACTGAAGCTTTCTTT. Its protein is CASSLESHTEAFF.

The chain recombines TRBV4-2 with TRBJ2-5; possibly TRBD1 or TRBD2 for D (6 bases each). The CDR3 is 15 residues long. The ends were cut back, 0 bases at V and 5 bases at J, with 13 bases in the middle. Germline V gives CDR1 LGHNA, CDR2 YNFKEQ. The CDR3 DNA is TGTGCCAGCAGCCAAGATTATCGGGGGCTTGAGACCCAGTACTTC. Amino acid sequence: CASSQDYRGLETQYF.

The chain couples TRBV9 to TRBJ2-5, with TRBD2 identical over 9 bases. J was trimmed by 5 bases and V by 0 bases; bases with no gene match: 8. This CDR3 comprises 16 residues. Germline CDR1 SGDLS, CDR2 YYNGEE. The CDR3 DNA reads as TGTGCCAGCAGCGTAGGAGGCGGGGGGGCCTTGGAGACCCAGTACTTC. Amino acid sequence: CASSVGGGGALETQYF. The full variable domain, rest sourced from reference TRBV9 and TRBJ2-5, is DSGVTQTPKHLITATGQRVTLRCSPRSGDLSVYWYQQSLDQGLQFLIQYYNGEERAKGNILERFSAQQFPDLHSELNLSSLELGDSALYFCASSVGGGGALETQYFGPGTRLLVL.

This chain links TRBV7-3 with TRBJ2-1; 7 nucleotides match TRBD2. The germline V gene has CDR1 SGHTA and CDR2 FQGTGA. V trimming: 3 bases; J trimming: 9 bases; junction bases outside the gene matches: 11. The CDR3 is 15 amino acids. DNA for the CDR3: TGTGCCAGCAGCTTGAGTGGACTAGAGCTTAGTGAGCAGTTCTTC. Its protein is CASSLSGLELSEQFF.

This chain uses TRBV4-3 with TRBJ1-2; the D gene is possibly TRBD1 (5 bases). This CDR3 is built from 14 residues. Per germline, CDR1 LGHNA and CDR2 YSLEER. The V gene lost 1 base and the J gene lost 4 bases, with 10 bases spanning the gap. CDR3 bases: TGCGCCAGCAGCCAAGGGGGCGTCGGCTATGGCTACACCTTC. Translating gives CASSQGGVGYGYTF.

The V and J genes are TRBV5-4 and TRBJ2-7; 9 positions agree with TRBD1. Germline V gene lookup returns CDR1 SGHNT and CDR2 YYREEE (reference sequence). Losses at the gene ends were 2 bases for V and 7 bases for J; bases not matched to a gene: 7. This CDR3 spans 14 amino acids. As DNA, the CDR3 is TGTGCCAGCAGCTTCCGGGACAGGGTGGGGGAGCAGTACTTC. It codes for CASSFRDRVGEQYF.

The chain is built from TRBV14 and TRBJ1-2, with TRBD1 matching 9 bases. This CDR3 has 16 amino acids. CDR1 is SGHDN and CDR2 is FVKESK in the germline V gene. Unmatched junction bases numbered 7, after V lost 1 base and J lost 4 bases. The CDR3 region is CASSQGARQGVYGYTF. The CDR3 DNA sequence: TGTGCCAGCAGCCAAGGCGCACGACAGGGGGTCTATGGCTACACCTTC.

The CDR3 protein is CASSMRRGMNSGANVLTF. The CDR3 DNA reads TGTGCCAGTAGTATGAGGAGGGGAATGAACTCTGGGGCCAACGTCCTGACTTTC. The V gene is TRBV19, the J gene TRBJ2-6; TRBD2 is a possible D gene (6 bases). CDR3 length: 18 amino acids. Germline lookup yields CDR1 LNHDA and CDR2 SQIVND (reference sequence). V lost 3 bases to trimming and J lost 0 bases, with 15 bases between them.

By sample share, this clone is medium-sized (0.01 to 0.1%). The rearrangement joins TRBV27 to TRBJ2-7, with 8 bases identical to TRBD1. Germline CDR1 is MNHEY and CDR2 is SMNVEV (reference sequence). The V gene end was trimmed by 2 bases and the J gene end by 4 bases; junction bases not matched to a gene: 7. This CDR3 is built from 15 residues. The CDR3 nucleotides are TGTGCCAGCAGTTTAAGGACAGGGTGGGAATACGAGCAGTACTTC. Its translation: CASSLRTGWEYEQYF.

The chain is built from TRBV18 and TRBJ2-3, with TRBD2 matching over 7 bases. This CDR3 region has 15 residues. The V gene's germline CDR1 is KGHSH and CDR2 LQKENI. The V segment lost 0 bases and the J segment 0 bases; nucleotides outside the gene matches: 0. The CDR3 DNA follows: TGTGCCAGCTCACCACCGGGGGGGAGCACAGATACGCAGTATTTT. Protein sequence: CASSPPGGSTDTQYF.

The rearrangement links TRBV12-3 or TRBV12-4 to TRBJ2-5; D could derive from TRBD1 or TRBD2 (5 bases each). This CDR3 is built from 11 residues. V was clipped by 5 bases and J by 4 bases, with 5 bases between them. CDR3 nucleotides: TGTGCCAGCAGTGGGGGAGAGACCCAGTACTTC. Its translation: CASSGGETQYF.

The chain couples TRBV4-3 to TRBJ2-1; 11 bases agree with TRBD2. Germline-derived CDR1 and CDR2 are LGHNA and YSLEER. V was clipped by 2 bases and J by 5 bases; unmatched bases: 5. This CDR3 has 16 amino acids. CDR3 in DNA: TGCGCCAGCAGCCAACCCGGGACTAGCGGAAACAATGAGCAGTTCTTC. Translating it yields CASSQPGTSGNNEQFF.

CDR3 sequence: CASSQRTSGGRNTGELFF. CDR3 coding DNA: TGTGCCAGCAGCCAAAGGACCTCCGGGGGAAGGAACACCGGGGAGCTGTTTTTT. The V call is TRBV3-1 (or the pseudogene TRBV3-2), the J call TRBJ2-2, with D possibly being TRBD2 (6 bases). V shed 2 bases and J shed 1 base, with 17 bases lying between them. CDR1 and CDR2 (germline): LGHDT, YNNKEL (reference sequence). The CDR3 sequence is 18 residues long.

V gene TRBV2 combines with J gene TRBJ2-5; 12 nucleotides agree with TRBD2. CDR1 is SNHLY and CDR2 is FYNNEI in the germline V gene. The J segment lost 1 base and the V segment lost 1 base, leaving 4 bases of the junction unmatched. The CDR3 contains 17 residues. CDR3 residues: CASSEELAGGLQETQYF. The CDR3 coding sequence is TGTGCCAGCAGTGAAGAACTAGCGGGGGGCCTCCAAGAGACCCAGTACTTC.

The chain employs TRBV7-9 and TRBJ1-6, with a tentative D call TRBD1 (5 bases). The CDR3 length is 14 residues. Germline V gene data show CDR1 as SEHNR and CDR2 as FQNEAQ (reference sequence). The V gene lost 4 bases and the J gene lost 12 bases, with 16 bases spanning the gap. CDR3 sequence: CASSSSGPIEPLHF. In nucleotides, the CDR3 is TGTGCCAGCAGCTCCTCGGGACCCATCGAACCCCTCCACTTT.

This clone was detected only a few times. The chain recombines TRBV7-2 with TRBJ2-7, with D perhaps matching TRBD2 (5 bases). Per the germline V gene, CDR1 is SGHTA and CDR2 is FQGNSA. CDR3 length: 12 amino acids. Trimming removed 1 base from V and 5 bases from J, with 6 bases in between. The CDR3 nucleotides are TGTGCCAGCAGCTTAGGGACTGACGAGCAGTACTTC. Its protein is CASSLGTDEQYF.

The chain links TRBV9 to TRBJ2-1; 13 bases are shared with TRBD2. Germline CDR1 SGDLS, CDR2 YYNGEE. J was trimmed by 4 bases and V by 4 bases; bases with no gene match: 17. The CDR3 loop spans 20 amino acids. In nucleotides, the CDR3 is TGTGCCAGCAGCCCCCGACTAGCGGGGGGCCCGGCTCCCTTATACAATGAGCAGTTCTTC. It translates to CASSPRLAGGPAPLYNEQFF.

The V and J genes are TRBV19 and TRBJ2-5, with 7 nucleotides matching TRBD1. V lost 7 bases and J lost 1; bases outside the gene matches: 6. CDR1 is LNHDA, CDR2 SQIVND, per germline (reference sequence). The CDR3 runs to 14 residues. The DNA of the CDR3 is TGTGCCAGTACCCGTGGGGACAGCCAAGAGACCCAGTACTTC. It codes for CASTRGDSQETQYF.

V gene TRBV18 combines with J gene TRBJ2-1; TRBD2 matches 8 bases. Germline V gene sequence: CDR1 KGHSH, CDR2 LQKENI. The CDR3 is made up of 15 amino acids. J gave up 8 bases and V 0 bases, and 6 bases lay outside the gene matches. CDR3 bases: TGTGCCAGCTCACCACCGACGGGAGGGAAGGATGAGCAGTTCTTC. It translates to CASSPPTGGKDEQFF.

The J gene is TRBJ1-2, the V gene TRBV7-9; 10 positions match TRBD1. The CDR3 is made up of 14 amino acids. CDR1 is SEHNR, CDR2 FQNEAQ, per germline (reference sequence). Trimming at V came to 10 bases and at J to 4 bases, leaving 9 bases not matched to a gene. The DNA for the CDR3 is TGTGCCACCCAAGGGACAGGGGCAGGCTATGGCTACACCTTC. It encodes CATQGTGAGYGYTF.

The chain combines TRBV2 with TRBJ1-6; possibly TRBD1 for D (5 bases). The CDR3 sequence is 13 residues long. Germline V gene sequence: CDR1 SNHLY, CDR2 FYNNEI. V was clipped by 6 bases and J by 8 bases, with 11 bases between them. The CDR3 protein is CASRRTSHSPLHF. Here the CDR3 DNA reads TGTGCCAGCAGGCGGACATCGCATTCACCCCTCCACTTT.